This T cell receptor beta chain was obtained from a study of blood T cell repertoires in COVID-19. Original methodology: Amplification from reference gene primers served as the basis for estimated nucleated cell counts. Repertoires were generated with immunoSEQ multiplex PCR, while TCRdb's copy carries only in-frame clones and drops some. That table supplies the V and J calls and clone size; D and trimming were determined from the DNA. This sample carries around 200,000 clones, over 80% of them seen once, and the ten largest clones take 1.2%. Germline CDR1 and CDR2: SNHLY and FYNNEI. The V end was cut by 7 bases, the J end by 3 bases, with 20 bases between. The length of the CDR3 is 16 residues.

Sequences were obtained from PBMCs or T cells enriched from blood (not recorded which). V gene TRBV2 combines with J gene TRBJ2-3, with D tentatively TRBD2 (7 bases). This TCR derives from a young man who had recovered from COVID-19. The CDR3 DNA sequence: TGTGCCAGCAATCCCAGCGAAGGGGGGGGAACAGATACGCAGTATTTT. Translation gives CASNPSEGGGTDTQYF.